The T cell receptor (beta chain) described here comes from a study of blood T cell repertoires in COVID-19. Study at large: Nucleic acid was either cDNA or gDNA, and it came from T cells, B-cell-depleted T cells, or PBMCs.

Methods used by the authors: Estimated nucleated cell counts came from reference gene primer amplification. This table comes from immunoSEQ multiplex PCR, and its TCRdb copy is limited to in-frame clones, with some not included. Clone size and V and J calls were adopted from that table, with D and trimming inferred from the DNA. The repertoire has under 250,000 clones, just under 90% of them found once; the top ten carry 3.5% to 4%. Individuals aged roughly 18 to 90 years were recruited from roughly 22 US areas. CDR3 length: 14 amino acids. V was trimmed by 4 bases and J by 1 base, leaving 10 bases between them. In germline, CDR1 is MNHEY, CDR2 SMNVEV (reference sequence).

The sequence derives from a woman in her twenties or thirties with acute COVID-19. The sample comprised PBMCs or T cells enriched from blood (not recorded which). V gene TRBV27 combines with J gene TRBJ1-1; D uncertain. CDR3 sequence (DNA): TGTGCCAGCAGTTCCTCCCTTCGGAACACTGAAGCTTTCTTT. This encodes CASSSSLRNTEAFF.